This T cell receptor (beta chain) derives from a study of cytomegalovirus exposure and HLA in healthy donors. Study outcomes and limitations: Rarity held for most TCR sequences, but there were some public TCRs that occurred in many donors. Researchers reported from a later analysis that most CMV-associated TCR beta chains appeared HLA-restricted. Owing to their indistinguishability, certain V segments, notably TRBV6-2 and TRBV6-3, were excluded. Specific recognition of CMV antigens was confirmed in vitro for a few chains (all CMV-associated).

A multiplex PCR was run with 60 Vbeta primers and 13 Jbeta primers. Profiled with immunoSEQ multiplex PCR; TCRdb holds only in-frame clones, not every one. Among around 130,000 clones listed, about 80% were seen once. The CDR3 loop spans 13 amino acids. V shed 5 bases and J 4 bases; nucleotides not matched to a gene: 2. The germline CDR1 and CDR2 sequences are SEHNR and FQNEAQ (reference sequence). Details on this clone: Antigen specificity is unknown.

The sample comprised PBMCs. The chain couples TRBV7-9 to TRBJ2-1; 7 bases align to TRBD1. This TCR came from a boy aged 2-9 years in good health and CMV-seronegative. This chain's CDR3 is CASSKTGYNEQFF. DNA for the CDR3: TGTGCCAGCAGCAAGACAGGGTACAATGAGCAGTTCTTC.